This TCR beta chain was recovered during a study of graft-versus-host responses after intestinal transplantation. About the research overall: As for transplant type, recipients had multivisceral, liver-intestinal, or isolated intestinal grafts. Recipients were all induced with anti-thymocyte globulin, then given tacrolimus and steroids for around three years.

Points on this clone: The antigen is undetermined.

Assay used: immunoSEQ multiplex PCR; TCRdb lists only in-frame clones, some missing. Of approximately 88,000 clones listed, 94% are singletons. Germline V CDR1 and CDR2: MNHEY, SVGAGI. V lost 8 bases and J lost 7, with 14 bases in between. This CDR3 spans 12 amino acids. The rearrangement uses TRBV6-5 and TRBJ1-2; TRBD1 is a possible D gene (5 bases). This material consisted of unstimulated CD4+ T cells sorted from spleen or lymph node cells, taken before transplant. This clonotype was obtained from a human donor who was the organ donor for an intestinal transplant. CDR3 DNA sequence: TGTGCCAGCCTCGGCCGGGGCGGTGGCTACACCTTC. Translated, it gives CASLGRGGGYTF.